Presented here are 8 T cell receptor beta chains from one specimen sequenced in a study of shared clonotypes between healthy human individuals. The data were produced by immunoSEQ multiplex PCR, yet TCRdb's version contains in-frame clones alone and is incomplete. This sample carries some 1 million clones, about 74% of them seen once, and the ten largest clones take about 1.5%. Sequenced sample: memory CD4+ T cells sorted from blood. Subset described: CD45RA-negative fraction. The receptors shown here come from a young man in good health.

The chain joins TRBV15 to TRBJ1-5; D is unresolved. The V end was cut by 0 bases, the J end by 4 bases, with 10 bases between. The CDR3 length is 15 residues. Looked up from germline, CDR1 is LNHNV and CDR2 is YYDKDF (reference sequence). CDR3 sequence (DNA): TGTGCCACCAGCAGAGATCGCTCGGCTAATCAGCCCCAGCATTTT. As protein: CATSRDRSANQPQHF. Full variable domain (remainder filled in from reference TRBV15 and TRBJ1-5): DAMVIQNPRYQVTQFGKPVTLSCSQTLNHNVMYWYQQKSSQAPKLLFHYYDKDFNNEADTPDNFQSRRPNTSFCFLDIRSPGLGDTAMYLCATSRDRSANQPQHFGDGTRLSIL.

The V gene is TRBV28, the J gene TRBJ2-5; 7 nucleotides line up with TRBD1. Losses at the gene ends were 5 bases for V and 3 bases for J; bases not matched to a gene: 6. CDR3 size: 14 residues. CDR1 and CDR2 (germline): MDHEN, SYDVKM. The CDR3 sequence is CASSPGQAKETQYF. DNA for the CDR3: TGTGCCAGCAGTCCTGGACAGGCCAAAGAGACCCAGTACTTC.

V and J are TRBV5-1 and TRBJ2-1; 10 bases match TRBD2. Germline lookup yields CDR1 SGHRS and CDR2 YFSETQ. J lost 2 bases, V lost 0 bases, and 11 bases had no gene match. The CDR3 length is 19 residues. In nucleotides, the CDR3 is TGCGCCAGCAGCTTGGCGTCTAGCGGGAGATTCACCCCCTACAATGAGCAGTTCTTC. Protein product: CASSLASSGRFTPYNEQFF.

The J gene is TRBJ1-6, the V gene TRBV6-1; TRBD1 agrees at 7 bases. Germline CDR1 is MNHNS and CDR2 is SASEGT. The CDR3 is 19 residues long. V lost 1 base and J lost 11; bases outside the gene matches: 20. The CDR3 nucleotides read TGTGCCAGCAGTGAAGGCCACGGCACAGCAGGGGGGGAAGGCGCACCCCTCCACTTT. Protein product: CASSEGHGTAGGEGAPLHF.

The V call is TRBV30, the J call TRBJ1-2; unclear D gene. V was shortened by 0 bases and J by 5 bases, with 10 bases between the two germline ends. Germline V CDR1 and CDR2: GTSNPN, SVGIG (reference sequence). The CDR3 spans 13 residues. Here the CDR3 DNA reads TGTGCCTGGAGTGTCTGGCCCGAGTATGGCTACACCTTC. It is translated as CAWSVWPEYGYTF.

This sequence joins TRBV15 and TRBJ2-5, with D unclear. The CDR3 has 13 residues. Per the germline V gene, CDR1 is LNHNV and CDR2 is YYDKDF (reference sequence). Trimming removed 1 base from V and 1 base from J, with 4 bases in between. This CDR3 is CATSRAFQETQYF. Written as DNA, the CDR3 is TGTGCCACCAGCAGAGCGTTCCAAGAGACCCAGTACTTC.

The gene calls are TRBV11-3 and TRBJ2-1; 10 positions agree with TRBD1. This CDR3 is built from 16 residues. V shed 5 bases, J shed 7 bases, and the junction held 11 bases outside the gene matches. CDR1 SGHNT and CDR2 YENEEA come from the germline V gene. The CDR3 bases are TGTGCCAGCAGCCAAGTGGGGACAGGGGCAACGAATGAGCAGTTCTTC. Its protein is CASSQVGTGATNEQFF.

This rearrangement joins TRBV6-5 to TRBJ2-2; 8 bases match TRBD1. The CDR3 contains 15 residues. The V and J ends lost 6 bases and 1 base, in that order; junction bases with no gene match: 4. CDR1 MNHEY and CDR2 SVGAGI come from the germline V gene. CDR3 sequence reads: CASRAGTGNTGELFF. The DNA of the CDR3 is TGTGCCAGCAGGGCCGGGACAGGGAACACCGGGGAGCTGTTTTTT.